This entry describes one T cell receptor beta chain. The antigen is unknown. Assay used: immunoSEQ multiplex PCR; TCRdb lists only in-frame clones, some missing. This table has some 70,000 clones, 80% to 90% appearing once. The source of the sample is a study of OX40 agonist ivuxolimab in advanced cancers. Study background: Having had anti-PD-1, anti-PD-L1 or anti-CTLA-4 therapy before was allowed, and 40% to 45% had some. Study-level points and caveats: Low levels of normalized T-cell clonal expansion also appeared in some nonresponders. Among the lowest peripheral clonal expansion occurred in 0.1-3.0 mg/kg partial responders. CD8+ T cells were the subset that, on average, had more expanded clones than CD4+.

The germline gives CDR1 ENHRY, CDR2 SYGVKD. The CDR3 extends over 11 amino acids. Trimming left V 8 bases short and J 2 bases short, with 7 bases between. V gene TRBV10-3 combines with J gene TRBJ2-7; D is uncertain. The material sequenced was CD4+ or CD8+ T cells sorted from blood, taken in a trial of the OX40 agonist ivuxolimab. The receptor comes from an adult with an advanced solid tumor such as melanoma, head and neck, liver or kidney cancer. CDR3 sequence reads: CAIGSTYEQYF. DNA of the CDR3: TGTGCCATCGGGTCTACCTACGAGCAGTACTTC.